This note documents a single TCR beta chain sequence. In the authors' workflow: Counts of nucleated cells, estimated from reference gene primer amplification, were obtained. The method was immunoSEQ multiplex PCR; TCRdb's version includes in-frame clones alone and lacks a portion of them. V and J calls and clone size are those listed in that table; D and trimming were worked out from the DNA. Of tens of thousands of clones in the sample, approximately 83% were seen once. This sample is part of a study of blood T cell repertoires in COVID-19. With V trimmed by 5 bases and J by 9 bases, 11 bases remained unmatched. The CDR3 totals 15 residues. Germline V gives CDR1 MNHEY, CDR2 SVGAGI.

The TCR comes from a woman aged 55-70 years with acute or convalescent COVID-19. The sequencing sample was made of peripheral blood. The gene calls are TRBV6-5 and TRBJ2-1; 9 bases line up with TRBD2. The CDR3 region has the DNA TGTGCCAGCAGTCGAACCGCCGGGACTAGCCTTGAGCAGTTCTTC. Residues: CASSRTAGTSLEQFF.